The 22 T cell receptor beta chains reported below all come from one sample, sequenced in a study of radiotherapy plus CTLA-4 blockade in lung cancer. The data were produced by immunoSEQ multiplex PCR, yet TCRdb's version contains in-frame clones alone and is incomplete. The sample includes tens of thousands of clones, around 77% of them seen just once. The sample consisted of peripheral blood, taken from a patient treated with radiotherapy plus ipilimumab. Receptors originate from a human donor with non-small cell lung cancer whose response to radiotherapy plus ipilimumab could not be evaluated.

J is TRBJ2-7 and V is TRBV9; D might be TRBD1 (7 bases). The CDR3 contains 15 residues. The ends were cut back, 4 bases at V and 2 bases at J, with 16 bases in the middle. In germline, CDR1 is SGDLS, CDR2 YYNGEE. Here the CDR3 DNA reads TGTGCCAGCAGCTTTTATCCAGGGGGGCCCTACGAGCAGTACTTC. It codes for CASSFYPGGPYEQYF.

This chain links TRBV28 with TRBJ1-3; no definite D call. This CDR3 region has 15 residues. Looked up from germline, CDR1 is MDHEN and CDR2 is SYDVKM. Trimming left V 6 bases short and J 8 bases short, with 20 bases between. CDR3 DNA: TGTGCCAGCAGCACCCCGTATCAGGACGGGGACACCATATATTTT. Amino acid sequence: CASSTPYQDGDTIYF.

The V gene is TRBV9, the J gene TRBJ2-1; 7 nucleotides agree with TRBD2. There are 18 residues in the CDR3. CDR1 is SGDLS, CDR2 YYNGEE, per germline. V dropped 5 bases and J dropped 0; count of bases not matched to a gene: 14. The chain's CDR3 is CASSSKTSLTSSYNEQFF. The CDR3 DNA follows: TGTGCCAGCAGTAGTAAGACTAGCCTCACGAGCTCCTACAATGAGCAGTTCTTC.

The rearrangement links TRBV5-4 to TRBJ2-5; TRBD2 aligns across 12 bases. V trimming: 1 base; J trimming: 5 bases; junction bases outside the gene matches: 9. CDR1 SGHNT and CDR2 YYREEE come from the germline V gene (reference sequence). The CDR3 extends over 17 amino acids. For the CDR3, the DNA is TGTGCCAGCAGCTTGATGCTAGCGGGAGGGTCCTGGGAGACCCAGTACTTC. Amino acids: CASSLMLAGGSWETQYF. The complete variable domain, with remaining parts taken from reference TRBV5-4 and TRBJ2-5, reads ETGVTQSPTHLIKTRGQQVTLRCSSQSGHNTVSWYQQALGQGPQFIFQYYREEENGRGNFPPRFSGLQFPNYSSELNVNALELDDSALYLCASSLMLAGGSWETQYFGPGTRLLVL.

The sample holds a few counts of this clone. The chain has TRBV6-5 and TRBJ1-1, with D perhaps TRBD1 (6 bases). The V gene's germline CDR1 is MNHEY and CDR2 SVGAGI. Trimming pared 2 bases from V and 2 bases from J, leaving 9 bases between. The length of the CDR3 is 14 residues. CDR3 amino acids: CASSYGTTNTEAFF. The DNA of the CDR3 is TGTGCCAGCAGTTACGGGACAACCAACACTGAAGCTTTCTTT.

The rearrangement links TRBV15 to TRBJ2-7; 9 nucleotides agree with TRBD1. The CDR3 extends over 14 amino acids. Germline values: CDR1 LNHNV, CDR2 YYDKDF (reference sequence). With V trimmed by 3 bases and J by 0 bases, 0 bases remained unmatched. CDR3 amino acids: CATSRDRGSYEQYF. CDR3 nucleotide sequence: TGTGCCACCAGCAGGGACAGGGGCTCCTACGAGCAGTACTTC.

The gene calls are TRBV18 and TRBJ1-4; D uncertain. Trimming pared 1 base from V and 8 bases from J, leaving 17 bases between. Germline loops: CDR1 KGHSH, CDR2 LQKENI. CDR3 size: 16 residues. The CDR3 here is CASSPQAAGGNEKLFF. The CDR3 DNA follows: TGTGCCAGCTCACCACAAGCAGCAGGTGGTAACGAAAAACTGTTTTTT.

V gene TRBV4-3 combines with J gene TRBJ1-2; 9 bases match TRBD1. With V trimmed by 6 bases and J by 6 bases, 5 bases remained unmatched. Germline V gives CDR1 LGHNA, CDR2 YSLEER. The CDR3 runs 13 residues. DNA of the CDR3: TGCGCCAGCAGTCCGCGGGACAGGGATGGCTACACCTTC. This encodes CASSPRDRDGYTF.

This clone was found a few times. This chain links TRBV18 with TRBJ2-5; 8 bases line up with TRBD2. The J call is uncertain, as TRBJ2-7 better fits the DNA end. This CDR3 has 16 residues. Germline V gene sequence: CDR1 KGHSH, CDR2 LQKENI. The CDR3 here is CASSTVRSGISNEQYF. In DNA form, the CDR3 reads TGTGCCAGCTCAACTGTCCGTAGCGGGATTAGCAACGAGCAGTACTTC.

The rearrangement joins TRBV9 to TRBJ2-7; 8 bases line up with TRBD1. The CDR3 loop spans 14 amino acids. The junction had 7 bases not matched to a gene; V was cut back by 6 bases and J by 2 bases. Germline CDR1 and CDR2: SGDLS and YYNGEE. CDR3: CASNKGTGAYEQYF. CDR3 in DNA: TGTGCCAGCAACAAAGGGACAGGCGCCTACGAGCAGTACTTC. Full variable domain (rest looked up from reference TRBV9 and TRBJ2-7): DSGVTQTPKHLITATGQRVTLRCSPRSGDLSVYWYQQSLDQGLQFLIQYYNGEERAKGNILERFSAQQFPDLHSELNLSSLELGDSALYFCASNKGTGAYEQYFGPGTRLTVT.

This chain uses TRBV2 with TRBJ1-2, with D maybe TRBD1 (6 bases). The CDR3 loop spans 12 amino acids. CDR1 SNHLY and CDR2 FYNNEI come from the germline V gene. Trimming shortened V by 6 bases and J by 7 bases, and 12 bases separated the two germline ends. The CDR3 loop reads CASRGQLVGYTF. The CDR3 DNA sequence: TGTGCCAGCAGAGGACAGCTTGTTGGCTACACCTTC.

The rearrangement links TRBV18 to TRBJ1-5; TRBD1 matches at 9 bases. CDR3 length: 14 amino acids. The V gene end was trimmed by 6 bases and the J gene end by 7 bases; junction bases not matched to a gene: 7. Per the germline V gene, CDR1 is KGHSH and CDR2 is LQKENI. CDR3 bases: TGTGCCAGCTCCCTAACAGGGGGCGGACAGCCCCAGCATTTT. Protein product: CASSLTGGGQPQHF.

On this clone itself: Germline and junction disagree at one end, which may indicate a read error. V is TRBV5-1 and J is TRBJ1-4; no firm D call. This CDR3 region has 13 residues. In germline, CDR1 is SGHRS, CDR2 YFSETQ. CDR3 sequence reads: CASSLDHYDGLFF. The CDR3, as DNA: TGCGCCAGCAGTTTGGATCACTATGATGGACTGTTTTTT.

The chain is built from TRBV27 and TRBJ2-5, with 9 bases that match TRBD2. The closer fit of TRBJ2-7 to the DNA end suggests the J call may be wrong. Germline CDR1 MNHEY, CDR2 SMNVEV (reference sequence). The CDR3 has 18 amino acids. The CDR3 nucleotides are TGTGCCAGCAGTTCCCCCCTAAGGGGAGCGGGGGGATCCTACGAGCAGTACTTC. This sequence encodes CASSSPLRGAGGSYEQYF.

This clone occurred a few times. Its ends do not fully match the called genes, so a read error is possible. The chain recombines TRBV15 with TRBJ1-1; 10 bases are a match to TRBD1. Germline-derived CDR1 and CDR2 are LNHNV and YYDKDF (reference sequence). The CDR3 totals 11 residues. The CDR3 bases are TGTGCCACCAGCCCCGGGACAGGGGAAATCTTT. Translating gives CATSPGTGEIF. The entire variable domain, with the rest obtained from reference TRBV15 and TRBJ1-1, is as follows: DAMVIQNPRYQVTQFGKPVTLSCSQTLNHNVMYWYQQKSSQAPKLLFHYYDKDFNNEADTPDNFQSRRPNTSFCFLDIRSPGLGDTAMYLCATSPGTGEIFGQGTRLTVV.

Here the CDR3 reads CASAVAGAQETQYF. The CDR3 DNA follows: TGTGCCAGCGCCGTAGCGGGGGCTCAAGAGACCCAGTACTTC. V gene TRBV2 combines with J gene TRBJ2-5; 9 bases line up with TRBD2. Germline CDR1 SNHLY, CDR2 FYNNEI. This CDR3 is built from 14 residues. The V and J ends lost 8 bases and 2 bases, in that order; junction bases with no gene match: 6.

This clone appeared a few times. The V gene is TRBV19, the J gene TRBJ1-5, with D unclear. Trimming stripped 4 bases from V and 0 bases from J, with 10 bases between. Per the germline V gene, CDR1 is LNHDA and CDR2 is SQIVND (reference sequence). The length of the CDR3 is 15 residues. CDR3: CASSRNADSNQPQHF. The DNA for the CDR3 is TGTGCCAGTAGTAGGAATGCGGATAGCAATCAGCCCCAGCATTTT.

V gene TRBV6-5 combines with J gene TRBJ1-5, with a possible D match to TRBD1 (6 bases). Germline-derived CDR1 and CDR2 are MNHEY and SVGAGI. V was shortened by 4 bases and J by 0 bases, with 10 bases between the two germline ends. This CDR3 has 15 residues. CDR3 sequence: CASSLTGYSNQPQHF. DNA of the CDR3: TGTGCCAGCAGTTTGACAGGATATAGCAATCAGCCCCAGCATTTT.

The chain joins TRBV9 to TRBJ1-2, with 7 bases lining up with TRBD1. From germline, CDR1 is SGDLS and CDR2 YYNGEE. J gave up 8 bases and V 4 bases, and 11 bases lay outside the gene matches. The CDR3 consists of 14 residues. CDR3 bases: TGTGCCAGCAGCCCCTACAGGGGATCTGGCGGCTACACCTTC. This gives the protein CASSPYRGSGGYTF.

V usage is TRBV4-3 and J usage is TRBJ1-4, with a possible D match to TRBD1 (6 bases). The CDR3 contains 16 residues. V was shortened by 2 bases and J by 0 bases, with 10 bases between the two germline ends. Germline V gene sequence: CDR1 LGHNA, CDR2 YSLEER. In DNA, the CDR3 is TGCGCCAGCAGCCAACAGGGGAGAGCAACTAATGAAAAACTGTTTTTT. It encodes CASSQQGRATNEKLFF.

The chain employs TRBV5-4 and TRBJ2-1; 10 nucleotides line up with TRBD2. V shed 6 bases and J 6 bases; nucleotides not matched to a gene: 6. Germline CDR1 and CDR2: SGHNT and YYREEE (reference sequence). The length of the CDR3 is 14 residues. CDR3 nucleotide sequence: TGTGCCAGCACCGCGGTAGCGGGGGGCAATGAGCAGTTCTTC. It encodes CASTAVAGGNEQFF.

CDR3 in DNA: TGTGCCAGTAGTCCTCGACTAGCGGGGGGGCGGGAGACCCAGTACTTC. Its translation: CASSPRLAGGRETQYF. The chain carries TRBV19 and TRBJ2-5, with TRBD2 matching 14 bases. This CDR3 has 16 amino acids. CDR1 LNHDA and CDR2 SQIVND come from the germline V gene (reference sequence). Unmatched junction bases numbered 7, after V lost 5 bases and J lost 5 bases.